Following are 5 T cell receptor beta chains from one sample sequenced in a study of beta chain features in type 1 diabetes. Isolated RNA was reverse transcribed in full, so expressed TCRB transcripts were sequenced. Only in-frame clones appear in the TCRdb table, and some are missing; sequencing was by immunoSEQ multiplex PCR. The data show 150,000 to 190,000 clones, approximately 8.1% seen once. Specimen: central memory CD4+ T cells from blood. These receptors were collected from a man in his late teens or twenties in good health.

J is TRBJ1-1 and V is TRBV28; D possibly corresponds to TRBD1 (5 bases). The CDR3 has 16 residues. Trimming took off 5 bases at V and 0 bases at J, with 16 bases between the two ends. Germline V CDR1 and CDR2: MDHEN, SYDVKM. The CDR3 coding sequence is TGTGCCAGCAGTCCCGGACACATTACTATGAACACTGAAGCTTTCTTT. Its protein is CASSPGHITMNTEAFF.

V gene TRBV29-1 combines with J gene TRBJ1-1; D might be TRBD1 (5 bases). With 3 bases removed from V and 4 bases from J, the gap between germline ends came to 12 bases. The length of the CDR3 is 13 residues. Germline V lookup: CDR1 SQVTM, CDR2 ANQGSEA. The DNA for the CDR3 is TGCAGCGTTGACAAGGGGTTGGGCACTGAAGCTTTCTTT. Protein product: CSVDKGLGTEAFF.

This clone was detected only a few times. The chain links TRBV5-1 to TRBJ2-7; D is undetermined. This CDR3 has 13 amino acids. V lost 4 bases, J lost 0 bases, and 8 bases lay in between. Germline CDR1 SGHRS, CDR2 YFSETQ. The CDR3 DNA is TGCGCCAGCAGCCTCGGGTACTCCTACGAGCAGTACTTC. Amino acid sequence: CASSLGYSYEQYF.

This clone was observed a few times. The chain combines TRBV9 with TRBJ2-2; 11 bases are shared with TRBD1. This CDR3 comprises 16 residues. Germline V gene lookup returns CDR1 SGDLS and CDR2 YYNGEE. V shed 3 bases and J 0 bases; nucleotides not matched to a gene: 1. Here the CDR3 reads CASSGDRGTNTGELFF. DNA for the CDR3: TGTGCCAGCAGCGGGGACAGGGGGACGAACACCGGGGAGCTGTTTTTT.

This clone was seen more than once but under ten times. This chain uses TRBV18 with TRBJ2-2; 7 nucleotides align to TRBD1. V was clipped by 1 base and J by 1 base; unmatched bases: 3. The CDR3 loop spans 16 amino acids. Per germline, CDR1 KGHSH and CDR2 LQKENI. Here the CDR3 reads CASSPQRTGNTGELFF. In DNA form, the CDR3 reads TGTGCCAGCTCACCACAGAGGACAGGGAACACCGGGGAGCTGTTTTTT.